The rows below give T cell receptor beta chains drawn from one sample of a study of T cell responses to AZD1222 COVID-19 vaccine. Only in-frame clones appear in the TCRdb table, and some are missing; sequencing was by immunoSEQ multiplex PCR. Altogether around 96,000 clones are present, over 80% being singletons, with the ten largest covering around 10%. The specimen comprised peripheral blood, sampled 28 days after the second AZD1222 dose. These receptor sequences come from an adult who received the AZD1222 COVID-19 vaccine. Both conserved end residues are part of each CDR3. The D gene is left open where the match is weak. Size is omitted from some rows. Given values are once, few, many or a class for expanded clones.

j_gene: TRBJ2-3
d_gene: -
v_gene: TRBV11-2
len: 15
abundance: -
CDR3nt: TGTGCCAGCAGCTTAGTTGAGGGCCATGGAGATACGCAGTATTTT
CDR3aa: CASSLVEGHGDTQYF

j_gene: TRBJ2-3
d_gene: TRBD2
v_gene: TRBV18
len: 15
abundance: -
CDR3nt: TGTGCCAGCTCCCTAGGACTAGCGGGATTTGATACGCAGTATTTT
CDR3aa: CASSLGLAGFDTQYF

j_gene: TRBJ2-7
d_gene: TRBD2
v_gene: TRBV7-9
len: 14
abundance: -
CDR3nt: TGTGCCAGCAGCCCTTCCTCGACTAGCGGGAGACAGTACTTC
CDR3aa: CASSPSSTSGRQYF

j_gene: TRBJ1-1
d_gene: -
v_gene: TRBV28
len: 12
abundance: -
CDR3nt: TGTGCCAGCAGACTGGGGAACACTGAAGCTTTCTTT
CDR3aa: CASRLGNTEAFF

j_gene: TRBJ2-1
d_gene: TRBD2
v_gene: TRBV30
len: 15
abundance: -
CDR3nt: TGTGCCTGGAGTTGGGGGACTAGCCCCTACAATGAGCAGTTCTTC
CDR3aa: CAWSWGTSPYNEQFF

j_gene: TRBJ2-5
d_gene: -
v_gene: TRBV4-2
len: 16
abundance: -
CDR3nt: TGTGCCAGCAGCCTTAGGGACGGACTACCGATAGAGACCCAGTACTTC
CDR3aa: CASSLRDGLPIETQYF

j_gene: TRBJ2-1
d_gene: TRBD2
v_gene: TRBV27
len: 16
abundance: -
CDR3nt: TGTGCCAGCAGGCTGCTAGCGGGAGGGTCCTACAATGAGCAGTTCTTC
CDR3aa: CASRLLAGGSYNEQFF

j_gene: TRBJ2-7
d_gene: -
v_gene: TRBV28
len: 16
abundance: -
CDR3nt: TGTGCCAGCAGTTTCCCAGAACAGGGGAGGTTCCACGAGCAGTACTTC
CDR3aa: CASSFPEQGRFHEQYF

j_gene: TRBJ1-1
d_gene: -
v_gene: TRBV11-3
len: 11
abundance: -
CDR3nt: TGTGCCAGCAGCTCGGCAGGTGAAGCTTTCTTT
CDR3aa: CASSSAGEAFF

j_gene: TRBJ2-2
d_gene: TRBD1
v_gene: TRBV7-8
len: 16
abundance: -
CDR3nt: TGTGCCAGCAGCTTAGGGGACAGGGTCCGCAACGGGGAGCTGTTTTTT
CDR3aa: CASSLGDRVRNGELFF

j_gene: TRBJ1-4
d_gene: TRBD1
v_gene: TRBV28
len: 14
abundance: -
CDR3nt: TGTGCCGGCTCTAGTCGGGACAGGGGGGAAAAACTGTTTTTT
CDR3aa: CAGSSRDRGEKLFF

j_gene: TRBJ2-7
d_gene: -
v_gene: TRBV4-1
len: 15
abundance: once
CDR3nt: TGCGCCAGCAGCCAAGGGGGATGGGGGCCCTACGAGCAGTACTTC
CDR3aa: CASSQGGWGPYEQYF

j_gene: TRBJ1-2
d_gene: -
v_gene: TRBV9
len: 12
abundance: once
CDR3nt: TGTGCCAGCAGCACCCTTGACATTGGCTACACCTTC
CDR3aa: CASSTLDIGYTF

j_gene: TRBJ2-5
d_gene: TRBD2
v_gene: TRBV12-3/TRBV12-4
len: 13
abundance: -
CDR3nt: TGTGCCAGCAGTTTCACACTGCGGGGGGCCCAGTACTTC
CDR3aa: CASSFTLRGAQYF

j_gene: TRBJ2-7
d_gene: -
v_gene: TRBV5-1
len: 16
abundance: -
CDR3nt: TGCGCCAGCAGCTTGTCTCTACTTCCTCCCGAGGGCGAGCAGTACTTC
CDR3aa: CASSLSLLPPEGEQYF

j_gene: TRBJ1-6
d_gene: -
v_gene: TRBV27
len: 12
abundance: -
CDR3nt: TGTGCCAGCAGTTTGGGGGAATCACCCCTCCACTTT
CDR3aa: CASSLGESPLHF

j_gene: TRBJ2-3
d_gene: TRBD1
v_gene: TRBV10-3
len: 14
abundance: -
CDR3nt: TGTGCCATCAAAGGACAGGGGCGGTTAGATACGCAGTATTTT
CDR3aa: CAIKGQGRLDTQYF

j_gene: TRBJ1-5
d_gene: TRBD1
v_gene: TRBV2
len: 13
abundance: -
CDR3nt: TGTGCCAGCAGTGGGACAGGGGGTCGGCCCCAGCATTTT
CDR3aa: CASSGTGGRPQHF

j_gene: TRBJ1-2
d_gene: -
v_gene: TRBV4-1
len: 15
abundance: -
CDR3nt: TGCGCCAGCAGCCCCACCGGGGGACGGAACTATGGCTACACCTTC
CDR3aa: CASSPTGGRNYGYTF

j_gene: TRBJ1-6
d_gene: TRBD1
v_gene: TRBV28
len: 15
abundance: -
CDR3nt: TGTGCCAGCAGTACACCGGGACAGCCGGTTTCACCCCTCCACTTT
CDR3aa: CASSTPGQPVSPLHF

j_gene: TRBJ2-2
d_gene: -
v_gene: TRBV3-1/TRBV3-2
len: 15
abundance: -
CDR3nt: TGTGCCAGCAGCCGTGATGGGTCCCACACCGGGGAGCTGTTTTTT
CDR3aa: CASSRDGSHTGELFF

j_gene: TRBJ1-1
d_gene: -
v_gene: TRBV18
len: 13
abundance: once
CDR3nt: TGTGCCAGCTCACCACCGGGAGCTACTGAAGCTTTCTTT
CDR3aa: CASSPPGATEAFF

j_gene: TRBJ1-2
d_gene: -
v_gene: TRBV14
len: 15
abundance: -
CDR3nt: TGTGCCAGCAGCCAAGGACAGACCACAATCTATGGCTACACCTTC
CDR3aa: CASSQGQTTIYGYTF

j_gene: TRBJ1-2
d_gene: -
v_gene: TRBV4-1
len: 17
abundance: -
CDR3nt: TGCGCCAGCAGCCAAGTGGTCTTGGGACTCCGAGGATATGGCTACACCTTC
CDR3aa: CASSQVVLGLRGYGYTF

j_gene: TRBJ1-1
d_gene: -
v_gene: TRBV29-1
len: 11
abundance: once
CDR3nt: TGCAGCGTTGCCATGCACAGAGAAGCTTTCTTT
CDR3aa: CSVAMHREAFF

j_gene: TRBJ1-2
d_gene: TRBD1
v_gene: TRBV6-2/TRBV6-3
len: 15
abundance: -
CDR3nt: TGTGCCAGCAGTCCCGGGACAGGGGGCGACTATGGCTACACCTTC
CDR3aa: CASSPGTGGDYGYTF

j_gene: TRBJ1-5
d_gene: TRBD1
v_gene: TRBV18
len: 14
abundance: -
CDR3nt: TGTGCCAGCTCACACGGACAGGACAATCAGCCCCAGCATTTT
CDR3aa: CASSHGQDNQPQHF

j_gene: TRBJ1-5
d_gene: -
v_gene: TRBV19
len: 13
abundance: -
CDR3nt: TGTGCCACCAGGGGTTCTGGCAATCAGCCCCAGCATTTT
CDR3aa: CATRGSGNQPQHF

j_gene: TRBJ2-5
d_gene: -
v_gene: TRBV12-5
len: 16
abundance: -
CDR3nt: TGTGCTAGTGGTCCGTTGACAGCGAGCAATTGGAAGACCCAGTACTTC
CDR3aa: CASGPLTASNWKTQYF

j_gene: TRBJ2-7
d_gene: TRBD2
v_gene: TRBV19
len: 14
abundance: -
CDR3nt: TGTGCCACAAAGTTAGCGGGAGGGTCCTACGAGCAGTACTTC
CDR3aa: CATKLAGGSYEQYF

j_gene: TRBJ1-1
d_gene: -
v_gene: TRBV7-2
len: 14
abundance: -
CDR3nt: TGTGCCAGCAGCTTAGCCAGAACCAACACTGAAGCTTTCTTT
CDR3aa: CASSLARTNTEAFF

j_gene: TRBJ2-1
d_gene: -
v_gene: TRBV20-1
len: 16
abundance: -
CDR3nt: TGCAGTGCTAGTCTGGGGACCCTTAAGGCCTACAATGAGCAGTTCTTC
CDR3aa: CSASLGTLKAYNEQFF

j_gene: TRBJ1-4
d_gene: TRBD1
v_gene: TRBV11-2
len: 15
abundance: -
CDR3nt: TGTGCCAGCAGATCATCGACAGGGGGCAACGAAAAACTGTTTTTT
CDR3aa: CASRSSTGGNEKLFF

j_gene: TRBJ1-2
d_gene: -
v_gene: TRBV5-1
len: 14
abundance: medium-sized
CDR3nt: TGCGCCAGCAGCTTGGCGGCAGGGCACTATGGCTACACCTTC
CDR3aa: CASSLAAGHYGYTF

j_gene: TRBJ1-3
d_gene: -
v_gene: TRBV7-3
len: 13
abundance: -
CDR3nt: TGTGCCAGCAGCGCGACAGTGGGAAACACCATATATTTT
CDR3aa: CASSATVGNTIYF

j_gene: TRBJ1-5
d_gene: TRBD1
v_gene: TRBV7-9
len: 16
abundance: -
CDR3nt: TGTGCCAGCAGCTTAGCGGACAGGGGAACGGGTCAGCCCCAGCATTTT
CDR3aa: CASSLADRGTGQPQHF

j_gene: TRBJ1-4
d_gene: -
v_gene: TRBV2
len: 15
abundance: -
CDR3nt: TGTGCCAGCAGTGAATGGGGGGGCAGATATGAAAAACTGTTTTTT
CDR3aa: CASSEWGGRYEKLFF

j_gene: TRBJ1-4
d_gene: -
v_gene: TRBV9
len: 14
abundance: -
CDR3nt: TGTGCCAGCAGCGTCGCAGGGGAGAATGAAAAACTGTTTTTT
CDR3aa: CASSVAGENEKLFF

j_gene: TRBJ1-3
d_gene: TRBD1
v_gene: TRBV28
len: 16
abundance: -
CDR3nt: TGTGCCAGCAGCAACTTCTGGACAGGGGGCGGAAACACCATATATTTT
CDR3aa: CASSNFWTGGGNTIYF

j_gene: TRBJ2-7
d_gene: TRBD1
v_gene: TRBV5-4
len: 14
abundance: -
CDR3nt: TGTGCCAGCAGCGGAAACAGGGGGCAATACGAGCAGTACTTC
CDR3aa: CASSGNRGQYEQYF

j_gene: TRBJ2-1
d_gene: TRBD2
v_gene: TRBV14
len: 17
abundance: -
CDR3nt: TGTGCCAGCAGCCACCTTGGACTAGCGGGCCCATACAATGAGCAGTTCTTC
CDR3aa: CASSHLGLAGPYNEQFF

j_gene: TRBJ1-1
d_gene: -
v_gene: TRBV5-1
len: 13
abundance: -
CDR3nt: TGCGCCAGCCGGACAGACCCGAACACTGAAGCTTTCTTT
CDR3aa: CASRTDPNTEAFF

j_gene: TRBJ1-1
d_gene: -
v_gene: TRBV6-5
len: 15
abundance: -
CDR3nt: TGTGCCAGCAGTTACGGGATGGGGATGAACACTGAAGCTTTCTTT
CDR3aa: CASSYGMGMNTEAFF

j_gene: TRBJ2-1
d_gene: TRBD2
v_gene: TRBV5-1
len: 13
abundance: -
CDR3nt: TGCGCCAGCAGCCGTTCCCTAGCGGAGAAGCAGTTCTTC
CDR3aa: CASSRSLAEKQFF

j_gene: TRBJ1-6
d_gene: -
v_gene: TRBV9
len: 16
abundance: -
CDR3nt: TGTGCCAGCAGCGTAGCCGGCTTTCCCAGCGGGTCACCCCTCCACTTT
CDR3aa: CASSVAGFPSGSPLHF

j_gene: TRBJ2-3
d_gene: -
v_gene: TRBV7-2
len: 14
abundance: -
CDR3nt: TGTGCCAGCAGCCTCCGGGTAGGCACAGATACGCAGTATTTT
CDR3aa: CASSLRVGTDTQYF

j_gene: TRBJ1-1
d_gene: TRBD1
v_gene: TRBV10-3
len: 14
abundance: -
CDR3nt: TGTGCCATCAGGACAGGGGGCCCTAACACTGAAGCTTTCTTT
CDR3aa: CAIRTGGPNTEAFF

j_gene: TRBJ1-2
d_gene: -
v_gene: TRBV28
len: 17
abundance: -
CDR3nt: TGTGCCAGCAGTTTGGGCGGAGCGGCCCCGGGGGACTATGGCTACACCTTC
CDR3aa: CASSLGGAAPGDYGYTF

j_gene: TRBJ1-2
d_gene: -
v_gene: TRBV5-6
len: 17
abundance: -
CDR3nt: TGTGCCAGCAGCTTGGCATACGGGGCAGGAGCTAACTATGGCTACACCTTC
CDR3aa: CASSLAYGAGANYGYTF

j_gene: TRBJ1-2
d_gene: TRBD1
v_gene: TRBV5-4
len: 14
abundance: once
CDR3nt: TGTGCCAGCAGCGCCCTAGGGGGCTGGTATGGCTACACCTTC
CDR3aa: CASSALGGWYGYTF

j_gene: TRBJ1-5
d_gene: -
v_gene: TRBV4-2
len: 14
abundance: -
CDR3nt: TGTGCCAGCAGCCAAGATTTGTTCGCTCAGCCCCAGCATTTT
CDR3aa: CASSQDLFAQPQHF

j_gene: TRBJ2-3
d_gene: TRBD2
v_gene: TRBV4-1
len: 15
abundance: -
CDR3nt: TGCGCCAGCAGCCAAGATGGGCGGGAGGGGGATACGCAGTATTTT
CDR3aa: CASSQDGREGDTQYF

j_gene: TRBJ2-1
d_gene: -
v_gene: TRBV2
len: 14
abundance: -
CDR3nt: TGTGCCAGCACCCCGACGAGCTCCTACAATGAGCAGTTCTTC
CDR3aa: CASTPTSSYNEQFF

j_gene: TRBJ1-1
d_gene: TRBD1
v_gene: TRBV6-5
len: 15
abundance: -
CDR3nt: TGTGCCAGCAGTCCACGGGGGACAGGGAACACTGAAGCTTTCTTT
CDR3aa: CASSPRGTGNTEAFF